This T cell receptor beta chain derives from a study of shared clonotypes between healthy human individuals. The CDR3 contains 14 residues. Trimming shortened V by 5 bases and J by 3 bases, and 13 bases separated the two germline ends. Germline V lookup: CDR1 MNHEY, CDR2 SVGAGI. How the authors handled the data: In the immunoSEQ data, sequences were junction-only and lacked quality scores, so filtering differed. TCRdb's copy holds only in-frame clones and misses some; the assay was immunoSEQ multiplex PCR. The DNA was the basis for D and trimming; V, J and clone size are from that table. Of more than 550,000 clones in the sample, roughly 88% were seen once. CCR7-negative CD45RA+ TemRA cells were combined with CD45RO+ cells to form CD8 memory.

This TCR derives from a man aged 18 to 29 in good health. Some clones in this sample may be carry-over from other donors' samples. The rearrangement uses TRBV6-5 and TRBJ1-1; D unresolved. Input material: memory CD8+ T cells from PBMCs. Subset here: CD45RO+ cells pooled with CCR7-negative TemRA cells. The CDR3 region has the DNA TGTGCCAGCAGTGACCCCCGACGTGACACTGAAGCTTTCTTT. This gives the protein CASSDPRRDTEAFF.